The present TCR beta chain was sequenced within a study of blood T cell repertoires in COVID-19. This clone was recorded only once. One end of the junction varies from germline; a read error may be responsible. Data came from immunoSEQ multiplex PCR; TCRdb stores just in-frame clones and leaves some out. The repertoire holds some 240,000 clones, with around 80% as singletons. Germline V gene sequence: CDR1 SGHNT, CDR2 YENEEA. There are 15 residues in the CDR3. The source of this sequence is a man aged 25 to 40 with acute COVID-19. Material: PBMCs or T cells enriched from blood (not recorded which). The V call is TRBV11-3, the J call TRBJ1-6, with D possibly being TRBD1 (6 bases). CDR3 protein: CASSLDRSPNSPLHF. Written as DNA, the CDR3 is TGTGCCAGCAGCCTAGACAGGTCCCCTAATTCACCCCTCCACTTT.